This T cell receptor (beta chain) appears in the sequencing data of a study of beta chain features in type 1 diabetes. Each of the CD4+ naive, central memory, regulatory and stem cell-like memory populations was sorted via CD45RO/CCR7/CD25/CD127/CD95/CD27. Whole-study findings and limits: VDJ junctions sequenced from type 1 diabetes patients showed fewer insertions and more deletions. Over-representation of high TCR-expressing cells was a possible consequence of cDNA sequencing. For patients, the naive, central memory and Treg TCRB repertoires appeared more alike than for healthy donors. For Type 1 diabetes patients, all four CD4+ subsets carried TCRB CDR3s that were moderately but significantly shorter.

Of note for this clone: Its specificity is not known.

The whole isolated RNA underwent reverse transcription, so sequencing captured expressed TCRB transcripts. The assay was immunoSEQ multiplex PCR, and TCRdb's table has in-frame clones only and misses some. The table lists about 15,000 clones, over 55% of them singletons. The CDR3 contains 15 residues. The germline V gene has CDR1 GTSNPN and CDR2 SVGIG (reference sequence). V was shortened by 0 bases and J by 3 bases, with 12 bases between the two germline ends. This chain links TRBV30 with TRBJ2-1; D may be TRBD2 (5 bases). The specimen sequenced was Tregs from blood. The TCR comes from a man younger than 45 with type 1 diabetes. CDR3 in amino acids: CAWSVRRVVYNEQFF. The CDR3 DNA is TGTGCCTGGAGTGTTAGGCGGGTGGTCTACAATGAGCAGTTCTTC.